This TCR beta chain was documented in a study of OX40 agonist ivuxolimab in advanced cancers. As for the study in general: Among those treated, three patients had partial responses, one with hepatocellular carcinoma and two with cutaneous melanoma. General study points: At 0.1-3.0 mg/kg, partial responders had clonal expansion among the lowest observed.

Sequencing used immunoSEQ multiplex PCR; TCRdb keeps in-frame clones, though not all of them. This sample yields some 87,000 clones, of which roughly 91% are seen a single time; around 1.5% belongs to the top ten. Only one count was recorded for this clone. The antigen remains undetermined. The CDR3 length is 13 residues. The ends were cut back, 3 bases at V and 9 bases at J, with 15 bases in the middle. The germline CDR1 and CDR2 sequences are SGDLS and YYNGEE. Sequences were derived from CD4+ or CD8+ T cells sorted from blood, sampled in a trial of the OX40 agonist ivuxolimab. This chain uses TRBV9 with TRBJ1-2; the D is unclear. This TCR derives from an adult with an advanced solid tumor such as melanoma, head and neck, liver or kidney cancer. The CDR3 sequence is CASSEGRRSRYTF. The CDR3 nucleotides read TGTGCCAGCAGCGAGGGCAGGCGTTCCCGCTACACCTTC.